This is a list of T cell receptor beta chains from one sample in a study of T cells in Graves' hyperthyroidism and ophthalmopathy. Each CDR3 protein gets one entry after TCRdb re-called the multiplex PCR reads with MiXCR. The sample has over 700,000 distinct CDR3 sequences, roughly 32% seen once. Material: blood. Source of these receptors: a middle-aged woman with Graves' hyperthyroidism. Each CDR3 is given without its conserved first and last residue. Fields, in order: V gene, J gene, CDR3 protein.

TRBV20-1	TRBJ1-5	SATGQGDQPQH
TRBV10-3	TRBJ1-5	AIRFGPHNQPQH
TRBV18	TRBJ1-2	ASSPSARNYGYA
TRBV2	TRBJ1-1	ARRPQGATNTEAF
TRBV12-3/TRBV12-4	TRBJ1-2	ASSPPGQGKGYGYT
TRBV4-1	TRBJ2-7	ASSQRGDYEQY
TRBV29-1	TRBJ1-1	SVDEGMNTEAF
TRBV29-1	TRBJ2-7	SVEADYSYEQY
TRBV29-1	TRBJ2-5	SVDRGQGETQY
TRBV25-1	TRBJ2-7	ASSERFGSYEQY
TRBV7-8	TRBJ2-2	ASSLLGSVNTGELF
TRBV15	TRBJ2-7	ATGESIGGYEQY
TRBV12-3/TRBV12-4	TRBJ1-3	ASSFENTIY
TRBV12-3/TRBV12-4	TRBJ2-6	AQHSSGANVLT
TRBV7-3	TRBJ1-3	ASSPSTGNTIY
TRBV19	TRBJ1-5	ATVGTGASNQPQH
TRBV6-5	TRBJ2-2	ASSYVWTKTGELF
TRBV2	TRBJ2-7	ASSEGPLNEQY
TRBV7-8	TRBJ2-7	ASSYDAGGFRYEQY
TRBV7-2	TRBJ1-1	ASSSRVDVWGLGTEAF
TRBV12-3/TRBV12-4	TRBJ1-1	ASRSWGAMNTEAF
TRBV7-2	TRBJ2-7	ASTRTGSWEQY
TRBV29-1	TRBJ2-5	SVIFRGEQETQY
TRBV20-1	TRBJ1-5	SARGQSDQPQH
TRBV2	TRBJ2-2	ASSPELAGEITGELF
TRBV7-2	TRBJ2-3	ASSLAGTPDTQY
TRBV6-2/TRBV6-3	TRBJ1-1	VSSYAGPEAF
TRBV5-1	TRBJ1-6	ASSLGTSNDSPLH
TRBV19	TRBJ2-5	ASSIRRTTGGSQEAQY
TRBV18	TRBJ2-7	ASSRVSGPYEQY
TRBV20-1	TRBJ1-5	SARGGQRGVNEPQH